The T cell receptor beta chain described here comes from a study of human T cells and chemical hapten exposure. Findings and limits, study-wide: The donor cohort had alopecia, so its immune response may not match that of healthy people. Versus controls, expanded TCRs had significantly more large CDR3 similarity clusters. More PT1 expanded TCRs went with higher patch test scores. Those TCRs sitting above 1 in 1000 frequency stayed the same with DPC sensitization.

This clonotype appeared many times. Its antigen is currently unknown. MiXCR was run by TCRdb on the RACE reads, yielding one entry per CDR3 protein. The sample lists about 41,000 distinct CDR3 sequences, 4% seen once, with roughly a quarter in the top ten. Time point specified: patch test 1, 2 weeks after DPC sensitization. Specified treatment: therapeutic diphenylcyclopropenone sensitization with weekly scalp DPC. Unfractionated whole blood yielded the extracted total RNA. The V gene end was trimmed by 6 bases and the J gene end by 5 bases; junction bases not matched to a gene: 12. The CDR3 is 16 amino acids. Germline loops: CDR1 SGHDN, CDR2 FVKESK.

The source material was whole blood, sampled in connection with sensitization to the hapten diphenylcyclopropenone (DPC). The receptor was derived from a man aged 45 to 65 with alopecia areata. Some clones in this sample may be carry-over from other donors' samples. V is TRBV14 and J is TRBJ2-1; 8 bases map to TRBD2. This CDR3 is CASRPAGAGDNNEQFF. CDR3 DNA sequence: TGTGCCAGCAGACCAGCAGGAGCGGGAGACAACAATGAGCAGTTCTTC.